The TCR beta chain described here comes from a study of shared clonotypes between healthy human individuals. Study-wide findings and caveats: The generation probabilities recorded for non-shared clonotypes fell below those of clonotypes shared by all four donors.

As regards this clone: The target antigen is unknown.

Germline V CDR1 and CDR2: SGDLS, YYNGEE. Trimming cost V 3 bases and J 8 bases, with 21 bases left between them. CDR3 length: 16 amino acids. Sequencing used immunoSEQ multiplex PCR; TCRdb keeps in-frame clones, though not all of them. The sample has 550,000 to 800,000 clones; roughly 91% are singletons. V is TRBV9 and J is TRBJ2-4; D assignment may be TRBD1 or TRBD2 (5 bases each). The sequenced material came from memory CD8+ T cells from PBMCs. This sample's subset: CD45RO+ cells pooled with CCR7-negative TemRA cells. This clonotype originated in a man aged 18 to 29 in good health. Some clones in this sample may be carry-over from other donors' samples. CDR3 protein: CASSDPGEGLNDIQYF. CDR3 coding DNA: TGTGCCAGCAGCGACCCCGGCGAGGGGCTCAACGACATTCAGTACTTC.